This T cell receptor (beta chain) was identified in a study of beta chain features in type 1 diabetes. The sequenced template was cDNA made from the entire isolated RNA. The repertoire was sequenced with immunoSEQ multiplex PCR; TCRdb's copy has only in-frame clones and lacks some. The sample carries hundreds of thousands of clones, over 9.5% recorded once. The study's findings and limits: For Type 1 diabetes patients, all four CD4+ subsets carried TCRB CDR3s that were moderately but significantly shorter.

CDR1 is GTSNPN and CDR2 is SVGIG in the germline V gene (reference sequence). This CDR3 has 16 amino acids. The V gene lost 5 bases and the J gene lost 0 bases, with 17 bases spanning the gap. Worth noting for this clone: Its antigen is currently unknown.

The chain employs TRBV30 and TRBJ2-1; D possibly corresponds to TRBD2 (5 bases). The clonotype originates from a young woman with type 1 diabetes. The sample was naive CD4+ T cells from blood. CDR3 DNA: TGTGCCTGGGCCGGTGGCGGGCCTACCTCCTACAATGAGCAGTTCTTC. It translates to CAWAGGGPTSYNEQFF.